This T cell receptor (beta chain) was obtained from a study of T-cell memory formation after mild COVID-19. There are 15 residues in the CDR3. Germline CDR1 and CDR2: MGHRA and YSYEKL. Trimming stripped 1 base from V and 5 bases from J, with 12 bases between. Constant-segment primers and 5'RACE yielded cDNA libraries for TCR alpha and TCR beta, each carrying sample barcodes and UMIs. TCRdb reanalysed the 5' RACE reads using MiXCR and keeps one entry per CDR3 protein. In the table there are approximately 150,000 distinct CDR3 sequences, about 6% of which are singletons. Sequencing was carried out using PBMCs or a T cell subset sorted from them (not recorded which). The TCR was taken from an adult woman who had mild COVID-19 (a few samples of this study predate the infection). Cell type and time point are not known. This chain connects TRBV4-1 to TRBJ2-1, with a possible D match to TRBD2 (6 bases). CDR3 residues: CASSQASVLNNEQFF. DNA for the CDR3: TGCGCCAGCAGCCAAGCTAGCGTTTTAAACAATGAGCAGTTCTTC.